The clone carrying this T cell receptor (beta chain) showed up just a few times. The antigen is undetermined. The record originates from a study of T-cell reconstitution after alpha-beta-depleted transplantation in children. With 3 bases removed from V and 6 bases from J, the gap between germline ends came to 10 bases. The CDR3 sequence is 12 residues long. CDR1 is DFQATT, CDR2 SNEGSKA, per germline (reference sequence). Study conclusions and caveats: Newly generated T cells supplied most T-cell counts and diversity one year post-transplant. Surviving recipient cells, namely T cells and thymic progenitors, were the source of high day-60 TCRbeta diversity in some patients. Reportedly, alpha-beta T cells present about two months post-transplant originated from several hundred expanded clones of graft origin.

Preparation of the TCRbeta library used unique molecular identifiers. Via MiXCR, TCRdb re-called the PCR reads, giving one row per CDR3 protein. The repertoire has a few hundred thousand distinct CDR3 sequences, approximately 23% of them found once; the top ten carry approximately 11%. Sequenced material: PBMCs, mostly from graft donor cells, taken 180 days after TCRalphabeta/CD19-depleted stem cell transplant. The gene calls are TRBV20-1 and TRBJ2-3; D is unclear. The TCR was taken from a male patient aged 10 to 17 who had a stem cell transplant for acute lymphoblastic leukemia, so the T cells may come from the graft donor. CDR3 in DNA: TGCAGTGCTAGGGCCCACGGCGATACGCAGTATTTT. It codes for CSARAHGDTQYF.